These 9 T cell receptor beta chains came from one sample sequenced in a study of CD8 T cells in ankylosing spondylitis. TCRdb re-analysed the 5' RACE reads in MiXCR, keeping a single row per CDR3 protein. The sample gives about 24,000 distinct CDR3 sequences, over 10% of which show up once; under 40% is in the top ten. Source material: blood. These receptors came from a male donor with ankylosing spondylitis or in good health (not recorded which).

The rearrangement joins TRBV6-1 to TRBJ2-7; a possible D gene is TRBD2 (5 bases). The ends were cut back, 8 bases at V and 3 bases at J, with 11 bases in the middle. Germline CDR1 MNHNS, CDR2 SASEGT. This CDR3 has 12 residues. CDR3 amino acids: CASSRTDYEQYF. As DNA, the CDR3 is TGTGCCAGCTCAAGGACTGACTACGAGCAGTACTTC.

This clonotype has ten or more counts. The V and J genes are TRBV20-1 and TRBJ2-1; 8 positions match TRBD1. With 2 bases clipped from V and 7 bases from J, the junction kept 10 bases outside the gene matches. This CDR3 comprises 15 residues. In germline, CDR1 is DFQATT, CDR2 SNEGSKA (reference sequence). The CDR3 spells CSARPRTGMANEQFF. CDR3 sequence (DNA): TGCAGTGCTAGACCCAGGACAGGGATGGCAAATGAGCAGTTCTTC.

The chain combines TRBV20-1 with TRBJ1-5; D is uncertain. The germline CDR1 and CDR2 sequences are DFQATT and SNEGSKA (reference sequence). This CDR3 region has 15 residues. V dropped 3 bases and J dropped 3 bases, with 15 bases sitting between them. CDR3 amino acids: CSASQSGQSNQPQHF. The DNA of the CDR3 is TGCAGTGCTAGCCAAAGCGGGCAGTCCAATCAGCCCCAGCATTTT.

There are a few counts of this clonotype. The chain joins TRBV28 to TRBJ2-5, with TRBD2 identical over 8 bases. CDR3 length equals 15 residues. Germline values: CDR1 MDHEN, CDR2 SYDVKM. The V gene end was trimmed by 1 base and the J gene end by 2 bases; junction bases not matched to a gene: 3. The CDR3 sequence: CASSLFSSGQETQYF. CDR3 nucleotide sequence: TGTGCCAGCAGTTTATTCTCTAGCGGGCAAGAGACCCAGTACTTC.

This clonotype was observed a few times. The chain links TRBV15 to TRBJ1-6; D gene uncertain. The germline V gene encodes CDR1 LNHNV and CDR2 YYDKDF (reference sequence). V was shortened by 0 bases and J by 10 bases, with 13 bases between the two germline ends. This CDR3 is 15 amino acids long. For the CDR3, the DNA is TGTGCCACCAGCAGAGAACGAGCTATGGGATCACCCCTCCACTTT. Its translation is CATSRERAMGSPLHF.

This clonotype was seen repeatedly, ten times or more. The rearrangement uses TRBV2 and TRBJ2-1; TRBD2 aligns across 8 bases. Germline CDR1 and CDR2: SNHLY and FYNNEI. Trimming cost V 2 bases and J 8 bases; bases outside gene matches: 11. The CDR3 has 16 residues. The CDR3 nucleotides read TGTGCCAGCAGTGAAAGGGTAGCGGGAAAAGGATATGAGCAGTTCTTC. This codes for CASSERVAGKGYEQFF.

Ten or more counts support this clonotype. J is TRBJ2-3 and V is TRBV9; D call uncertain. Per germline, CDR1 SGDLS and CDR2 YYNGEE. The ends were cut back, 4 bases at V and 7 bases at J, with 10 bases in the middle. The CDR3 sequence is 12 residues long. The CDR3, as DNA: TGTGCCAGCAGCTCCACGACATATACGCAGTATTTT. Translated, it gives CASSSTTYTQYF.

The rearrangement uses TRBV5-1 and TRBJ1-1; D gene unclear. This CDR3 spans 11 amino acids. The germline V and J ends were trimmed by 5 bases and 7 bases, with 9 bases remaining between them. Germline loops: CDR1 SGHRS, CDR2 YFSETQ. The CDR3 protein is CASREGSEAFF. The CDR3 region has the DNA TGCGCCAGCAGAGAAGGGAGTGAAGCTTTCTTT.

The chain employs TRBV29-1 and TRBJ2-2; D might be TRBD2 (6 bases). Germline lookup yields CDR1 SQVTM and CDR2 ANQGSEA. This CDR3 has 14 residues. The V end was cut by 4 bases, the J end by 3 bases, with 12 bases between. The CDR3 DNA reads as TGCAGCGTTGGAGCTAGCGCTTACACCGGGGAGCTGTTTTTT. It yields the protein CSVGASAYTGELFF.